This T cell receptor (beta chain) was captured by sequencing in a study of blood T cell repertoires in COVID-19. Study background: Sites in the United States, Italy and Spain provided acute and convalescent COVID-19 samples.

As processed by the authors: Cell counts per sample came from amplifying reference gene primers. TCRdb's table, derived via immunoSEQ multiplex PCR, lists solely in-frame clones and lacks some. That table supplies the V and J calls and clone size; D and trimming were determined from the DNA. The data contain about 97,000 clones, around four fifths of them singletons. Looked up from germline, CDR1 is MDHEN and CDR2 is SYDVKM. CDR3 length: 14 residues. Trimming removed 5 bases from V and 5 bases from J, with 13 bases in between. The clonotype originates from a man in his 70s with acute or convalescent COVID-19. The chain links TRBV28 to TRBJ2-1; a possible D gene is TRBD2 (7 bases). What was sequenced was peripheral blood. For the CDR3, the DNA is TGTGCCAGCAGTAGGGGGGGGGCTAACAATGAGCAGTTCTTC. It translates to CASSRGGANNEQFF.